This is a list of T cell receptor beta chains from one sample in a study. One entry per CDR3 protein results from TCRdb running MiXCR on the RT-PCR reads. Found here are about 680,000 distinct CDR3 sequences, about 14% of them singletons; the top ten hold 3% to 4.5%. The sample was memory CD4+ T cells from blood. The receptors come from a female donor in good health, serving as a healthy control. CDR3s include the opening cysteine and the closing phenylalanine or tryptophan. Each record gives: D gene, clone size, J gene, V gene, CDR3 DNA, CDR3 protein. The D gene is left open where the match is weak. Rows may omit the clone size; those that give it use once, few, many or a size class.

NA | NA | TRBJ2-7 | TRBV4-3 | TGCGCCAGCAGCCGAGCGGGACACGACGAGCAGTACTTC | CASSRAGHDEQYF
NA | many | TRBJ2-7 | TRBV12-3/TRBV12-4 | TGTGCCAGCAGTTTCCAACTCCAGGGCGAGCAGTACTTC | CASSFQLQGEQYF
NA | NA | TRBJ2-1 | TRBV5-1 | TGCGCCAGCAGCTTGTCCGACTTGTATGAGCAGTTCTTC | CASSLSDLYEQFF
TRBD2 | NA | TRBJ2-1 | TRBV28 | TGTGCCAGCAGGTTGGCGGGGGGGACAGTTCACAATGAGCAGTTCTTC | CASRLAGGTVHNEQFF
TRBD1 | many | TRBJ1-2 | TRBV6-5 | TGTGCCAGCAATAAGGGGGCGCGCTATGGCTACACCTTC | CASNKGARYGYTF
NA | few | TRBJ2-5 | TRBV9 | TGTGCCAGCAGCCGACAGAGGTCCGGAGAGACCCAGTACTTC | CASSRQRSGETQYF
NA | NA | TRBJ1-1 | TRBV20-1 | TGCAGTGCTGGGAGGGGGTCGGACACTGAAGCTTTCTTT | CSAGRGSDTEAFF
NA | many | TRBJ2-2 | TRBV7-3 | TGTGCCAGCAGCTTAAGTCAGCAGACGTCCACCGGGGAGCTGTTTTTT | CASSLSQQTSTGELFF
NA | NA | TRBJ1-1 | TRBV4-3 | TGCGCCAGCAGCCAAGAATTCCTCGAAACAACTGAAGCTTTCTTT | CASSQEFLETTEAFF
NA | few | TRBJ2-7 | TRBV10-3 | TGTGCCATCAGTGATCGGCCAGCCCCATCCTACGAGCAGTACTTC | CAISDRPAPSYEQYF
NA | NA | TRBJ2-5 | TRBV20-1 | TGCAGTGCTAGTAGGGGGGCGTACCAAGAGACCCAGTACTTC | CSASRGAYQETQYF
TRBD1 | many | TRBJ2-7 | TRBV20-1 | TGCAGTGCTAGAGATAGGGACAGGGGGAACGACGAGCAGTACTTC | CSARDRDRGNDEQYF
TRBD2 | many | TRBJ2-7 | TRBV7-2 | TGTGCCAGCAGCAAAGCGGGAGGGCCCTACGAGCAGTACTTC | CASSKAGGPYEQYF
TRBD2 | few | TRBJ2-5 | TRBV28 | TGTGCCAGCAGTTTATACGGGAGGGCCCAGACCCAGTACTTC | CASSLYGRAQTQYF
NA | few | TRBJ1-1 | TRBV5-1 | TGCGCCAGCAGCTTGGCTATGGGGCCGGGCACTGAAGCTTTCTTT | CASSLAMGPGTEAFF
TRBD1 | few | TRBJ1-1 | TRBV27 | TGTGCCAGCAAACTGGGACAGATGAACACTGAAGCTTTCTTT | CASKLGQMNTEAFF
NA | many | TRBJ1-5 | TRBV20-1 | TGCAGTGCTGCCCCGGTACAGCATTATAGCAATCAGCCCCAGCATTTT | CSAAPVQHYSNQPQHF
NA | few | TRBJ2-3 | TRBV7-2 | TGTGCCAGCCTCCGGTTGGGGGCGCGAGAAGATACGCAGTATTTT | CASLRLGAREDTQYF
NA | NA | TRBJ1-2 | TRBV6-1 | TGTGCCAGCAGTGAGCATCTTAGTAACTATGGCTACACCTTC | CASSEHLSNYGYTF
NA | many | TRBJ1-5 | TRBV3-1 | TGTGCCAGCAGCTCTGGGAATCAGCCCCAGCATTTT | CASSSGNQPQHF
NA | NA | TRBJ2-3 | TRBV20-1 | TGCAGTGCTAGAGATTCACGAACAGCAAGCACAGATACGCAGTATTTT | CSARDSRTASTDTQYF
TRBD1 | NA | TRBJ1-5 | TRBV6-5 | TGTGCCAGCAGGGGCCTGGGACAGGGTCAGCCCCAGCATTTT | CASRGLGQGQPQHF
NA | NA | TRBJ2-1 | TRBV2 | TGTGCCAGCATTGGCCAAGGCAGGAGCTCCTACAATGAGCAGTTCTTC | CASIGQGRSSYNEQFF
NA | NA | TRBJ2-7 | TRBV27 | TGTGCCAGCAGTTTATTTGGCATACCCTACGAGCAGTACTTC | CASSLFGIPYEQYF
TRBD1 | NA | TRBJ1-6 | TRBV19 | TGTGCCAGTAAGGGGACAGCCCAGAATTCACCCCTCCACTTT | CASKGTAQNSPLHF
NA | NA | TRBJ2-7 | TRBV7-8 | TGTGCCAGCAGCTCAGGACTGGCTGTGGACGAGCAGTACTTC | CASSSGLAVDEQYF
TRBD1 | few | TRBJ2-1 | TRBV10-3 | TGTGCCATCAGTGAGACACCGGACAGGGGCTACAATGAGCAGTTCTTC | CAISETPDRGYNEQFF
NA | NA | TRBJ1-5 | TRBV2 | TGTGCCAGCAGTGAATTACTCAGGGAAGGGCATAGCAATCAGCCCCAGCATTTT | CASSELLREGHSNQPQHF
TRBD1 | many | TRBJ1-1 | TRBV10-3 | TGTGCCATCAGCGGACAGGGTAAGAACACTGAAGCTTTCTTT | CAISGQGKNTEAFF
NA | NA | TRBJ2-3 | TRBV10-3 | TGTGCCATCAGTGATAGGACAGATACGCAGTATTTT | CAISDRTDTQYF
TRBD2 | NA | TRBJ2-2 | TRBV30 | TGTGCCTGGAGTGTAAGCCCCCGGGCTAGCGGGAGAATCGGGGAGCTGTTTTTT | CAWSVSPRASGRIGELFF
NA | few | TRBJ1-4 | TRBV19 | TGTGCCAGTACTCCGGGGGGTTTGGAAGAAAAACTGTTTTTT | CASTPGGLEEKLFF
NA | NA | TRBJ1-3 | TRBV29-1 | TGCAGCGCTAACATAGCTGGAAACACCATATATTTT | CSANIAGNTIYF
NA | many | TRBJ2-1 | TRBV5-1 | TGCGCCAGCAGCTTGGGAGGGGCAATTTCCTACAATGAGCAGTTCTTC | CASSLGGAISYNEQFF
NA | few | TRBJ1-5 | TRBV5-1 | TGCGCCAGCGCCCCCTGGGGCGGGCATCAGCCCCAGCATTTT | CASAPWGGHQPQHF
NA | NA | TRBJ1-2 | TRBV6-5 | TGTGCCAGCAGTCCAGGGTACAACTATGGCTACACCTTC | CASSPGYNYGYTF
TRBD2 | NA | TRBJ2-3 | TRBV7-8 | TGTGCCAGCAGCTTAGTAAGGACTAGCGGGAAGAGAGGCACAGATACGCAGTATTTT | CASSLVRTSGKRGTDTQYF
TRBD2 | many | TRBJ2-5 | TRBV20-1 | TGCAGTGCTCCGTATGCGGGGGGGAGAGAGACCCAGTACTTC | CSAPYAGGRETQYF
NA | NA | TRBJ2-1 | TRBV12-3/TRBV12-4 | TGTGCCAGCAAAAGGCCGACGAGCTCCTACAATGAGCAGTTCTTC | CASKRPTSSYNEQFF
TRBD1 | NA | TRBJ2-7 | TRBV6-1 | TGTGCCAGCAGGGGGGCAGGGGGTCACTACGAGCAGTACTTC | CASRGAGGHYEQYF